This TCR beta chain is drawn from a study of blood T cell repertoires in COVID-19. Whole-study context: Both acute and convalescent COVID-19 samples were obtained from the United States, Italy and Spain. In each case, the material was cDNA or gDNA derived from T cells, B-cell-depleted T cells, or PBMCs.

Across under 25 US areas, participants ranged in age from roughly 18 to 95 years. In germline, CDR1 is SGHRS, CDR2 YFSETQ. The V and J ends lost 0 bases and 6 bases respectively, with 11 bases between them. The CDR3 is 14 amino acids. Some clones are missing from TCRdb's copy, which holds only in-frame ones; the method was immunoSEQ multiplex PCR. The table has a few hundred thousand clones, less than 95% seen once; the top ten hold 0.6%. The chain carries TRBV5-1 and TRBJ2-3; a weak D match, TRBD1 (6 bases). Sequencing used PBMCs or T cells enriched from blood (not recorded which). The sequence derives from a man aged 18 to 35 who had recovered from COVID-19. The CDR3 is CASSLGGPRDTQYF. CDR3 nucleotide sequence: TGCGCCAGCAGCTTGGGGGGGCCTCGGGATACGCAGTATTTT. The full variable domain, in which reference TRBV5-1 and TRBJ2-3 provide the parts outside the CDR3, is KAGVTQTPRYLIKTRGQQVTLSCSPISGHRSVSWYQQTPGQGLQFLFEYFSETQRNKGNFPGRFSGRQFSNSRSEMNVSTLELGDSALYLCASSLGGPRDTQYFGPGTRLTVL.